This is a list of T cell receptor beta chains from one sample in a study of T cells after yellow fever vaccination. MiXCR, applied by TCRdb to the 5' RACE reads, yields one record per CDR3 protein. The table records about 300,000 distinct CDR3 sequences, 3% to 4.5% of them present only once. The specimen comprised PBMCs, sampled 5 days after the yellow fever booster vaccination. The receptors derive from a young man who received the YFV17D yellow fever vaccine. Each CDR3 is given with its conserved first and last residue. Each record gives: V gene, J gene, CDR3 length, CDR3 protein.

TRBV5-1,TRBJ2-2,16,CASSWLGTGNTGELFF
TRBV10-3,TRBJ2-3,13,CAISVGATDTQYF
TRBV6-5,TRBJ2-7,18,CASALAGTSGGPSYEQYF
TRBV9,TRBJ1-1,14,CASSPGQGQYRAFF
TRBV5-1,TRBJ2-1,15,CASSLLGGQWNEQFF
TRBV19,TRBJ2-7,15,CASSITGQGPYEQYF
TRBV4-2,TRBJ1-5,13,CASSQGPGEPQHF
TRBV27,TRBJ1-6,16,CASSSGTGRAYSPLHF
TRBV7-6,TRBJ2-5,14,CASSRDRVLETQYF
TRBV7-2,TRBJ2-1,17,CASSSISATTRGDEQSF
TRBV20-1,TRBJ2-3,18,CSARNPTSGGLRTDTQYF
TRBV20-1,TRBJ2-1,14,CSASQPGLAVWQFF
TRBV6-5,TRBJ1-3,16,CASTTSRSRSGNTIYF
TRBV3-1,TRBJ1-1,14,CASNRGQGLNEAFF
TRBV29-1,TRBJ2-3,15,CSVIPPSGEADTQYF
TRBV5-5,TRBJ1-1,14,CAGIPARQRTEAFF
TRBV7-9,TRBJ2-3,12,CASSLPIGTQYF
TRBV13,TRBJ2-5,14,CASSLRVHQETQYF
TRBV24-1,TRBJ2-1,15,CATSGRLAGGREQFF
TRBV5-1,TRBJ1-2,12,CASSFSGSGYTF
TRBV28,TRBJ2-1,15,CASSSPWAGGPEQFF
TRBV19,TRBJ2-1,15,CASRRTSVSYNEQFF
TRBV10-3,TRBJ1-1,15,CAIMAGGERSTEAFF
TRBV18,TRBJ2-7,16,CASSPPIAGGPYEQYF
TRBV7-9,TRBJ2-3,15,CASSGTRLLLDTQYF
TRBV6-6,TRBJ1-1,20,CASSYRPPGQGASMNTEAFF
TRBV5-1,TRBJ2-5,14,CASSTNRGEETQYF
TRBV5-1,TRBJ2-5,13,CASSLYKMETQYF
TRBV3-1,TRBJ2-3,14,CASSQGQGLGTQYF
TRBV5-1,TRBJ2-5,16,CASSWPLGRVQETQYF
TRBV7-9,TRBJ1-4,13,CASSSQVNEKLFF
TRBV7-9,TRBJ2-2,16,CASSRRQGRDTGELFF
TRBV19,TRBJ1-1,10,CATAATEAFF
TRBV6-5,TRBJ1-6,12,CASSSQGSHLHF
TRBV7-2,TRBJ1-1,12,CASSFGVTEAFF
TRBV7-2,TRBJ2-5,13,CASSFGRRETQYF
TRBV7-2,TRBJ2-5,14,CASSSARAGETQYF
TRBV20-1,TRBJ1-2,9,CSAYYGYTF
TRBV3-1,TRBJ2-6,16,CASSQGVASGANVLTF
TRBV4-3,TRBJ2-3,15,CASSQRDSYTDTQYF
TRBV28,TRBJ2-5,13,CASTVQGGETQYF
TRBV20-1,TRBJ1-1,12,CSVGQPNTEAFF